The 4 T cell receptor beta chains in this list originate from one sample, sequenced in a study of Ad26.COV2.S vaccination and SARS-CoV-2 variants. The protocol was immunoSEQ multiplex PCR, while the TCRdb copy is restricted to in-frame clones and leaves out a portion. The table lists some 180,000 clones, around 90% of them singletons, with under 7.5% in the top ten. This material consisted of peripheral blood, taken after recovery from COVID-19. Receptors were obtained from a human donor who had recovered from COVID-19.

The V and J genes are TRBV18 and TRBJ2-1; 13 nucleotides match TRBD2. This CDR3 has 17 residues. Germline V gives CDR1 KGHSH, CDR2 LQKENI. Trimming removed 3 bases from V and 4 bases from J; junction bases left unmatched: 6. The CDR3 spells CASSPRTSGSVYNEQFF. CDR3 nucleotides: TGTGCCAGCTCACCCAGGACTAGCGGGAGTGTTTACAATGAGCAGTTCTTC.

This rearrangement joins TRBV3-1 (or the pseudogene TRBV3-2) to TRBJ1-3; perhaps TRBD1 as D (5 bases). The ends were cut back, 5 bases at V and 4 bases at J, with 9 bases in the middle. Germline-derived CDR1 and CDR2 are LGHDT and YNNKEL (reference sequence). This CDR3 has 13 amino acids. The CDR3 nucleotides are TGTGCCAGCAGCGAAAACAGGGGAAACACCATATATTTT. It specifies CASSENRGNTIYF.

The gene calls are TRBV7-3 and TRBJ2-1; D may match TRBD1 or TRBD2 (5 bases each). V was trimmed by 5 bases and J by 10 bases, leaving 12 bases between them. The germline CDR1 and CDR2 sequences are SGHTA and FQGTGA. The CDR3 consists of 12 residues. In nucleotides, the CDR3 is TGTGCCAGCAGCCCGGGATGGGGGGAGCAGTTCTTC. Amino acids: CASSPGWGEQFF.

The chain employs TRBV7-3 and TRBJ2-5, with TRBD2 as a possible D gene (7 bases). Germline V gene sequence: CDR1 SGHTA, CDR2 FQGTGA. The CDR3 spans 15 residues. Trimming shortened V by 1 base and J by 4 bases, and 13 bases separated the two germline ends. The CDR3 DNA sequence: TGTGCCAGCAGCTTAAGGGGGGGCCGACGAGAGACCCAGTACTTC. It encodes CASSLRGGRRETQYF. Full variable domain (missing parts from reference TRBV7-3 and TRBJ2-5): GAGVSQTPSNKVTEKGKYVELRCDPISGHTALYWYRQSLGQGPEFLIYFQGTGAADDSGLPNDRFFAVRPEGSVSTLKIQRTERGDSAVYLCASSLRGGRRETQYFGPGTRLLVL.